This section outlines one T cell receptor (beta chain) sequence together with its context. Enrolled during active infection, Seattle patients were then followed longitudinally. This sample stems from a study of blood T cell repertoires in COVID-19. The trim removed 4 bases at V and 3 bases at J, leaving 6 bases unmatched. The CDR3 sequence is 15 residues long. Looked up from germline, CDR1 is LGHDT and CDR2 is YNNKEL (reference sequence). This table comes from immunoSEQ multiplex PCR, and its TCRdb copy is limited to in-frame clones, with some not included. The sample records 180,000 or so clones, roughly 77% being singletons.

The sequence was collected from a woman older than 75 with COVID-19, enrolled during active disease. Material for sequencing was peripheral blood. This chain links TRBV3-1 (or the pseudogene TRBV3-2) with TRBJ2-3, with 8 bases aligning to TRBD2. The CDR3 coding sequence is TGTGCCAGCAGCCCCGGGACTAGTGGGACAGATACGCAGTATTTT. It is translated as CASSPGTSGTDTQYF.